Following are 20 T cell receptor beta chains from one sample sequenced in a study of long-term antiretroviral therapy in people with HIV. At the survey level, the v3.0 immunoSEQ assay was run. The table came from immunoSEQ multiplex PCR; TCRdb's copy has only in-frame clones and leaves some out. The sample lists 20,000 or so clones; over 60% were seen once. The input for sequencing was unsorted PBMCs, taken 2.9 years after starting antiretroviral therapy. The source is a woman younger than 45 with HIV.

The V and J genes are TRBV5-1 and TRBJ2-5, with D unclear. This CDR3 contains 13 residues. Germline lookup yields CDR1 SGHRS and CDR2 YFSETQ. V was cut by 4 bases and J by 1 base, with 8 bases left in between. CDR3 DNA: TGCGCCAGCAGCACGATTCGCCAAGAGACCCAGTACTTC. Its protein product is CASSTIRQETQYF.

V and J are TRBV13 and TRBJ2-3, with 15 bases lining up with TRBD2. CDR1 PRHDT and CDR2 FYEKMQ come from the germline V gene (reference sequence). Trimming at V came to 4 bases and at J to 0 bases, leaving 2 bases not matched to a gene. The CDR3 loop spans 17 amino acids. The CDR3 DNA is TGTGCCAGCAGCTCGGGACTAGCGGGGGGAAGCACAGATACGCAGTATTTT. Protein: CASSSGLAGGSTDTQYF. The full variable domain, in which reference TRBV13 and TRBJ2-3 provide the parts outside the CDR3, is AAGVIQSPRHLIKEKRETATLKCYPIPRHDTVYWYQQGPGQDPQFLISFYEKMQSDKGSIPDRFSAQQFSDYHSELNMSSLELGDSALYFCASSSGLAGGSTDTQYFGPGTRLTVL.

This clone was found once. The V gene is TRBV6-1, the J gene TRBJ2-7; tentative D call: TRBD2 (5 bases). The germline CDR1 and CDR2 sequences are MNHNS and SASEGT. This CDR3 has 13 residues. Trimming removed 7 bases at V and 5 bases at J, with 15 bases between. DNA of the CDR3: TGTGCCAGCAAGGACTTCCCCCGCAACGAGCAGTACGTC. Residues: CASKDFPRNEQYV.

The chain is built from TRBV5-1 and TRBJ1-2; TRBD1 might be the D (5 bases). The CDR3 has 14 amino acids. The germline V and J ends were trimmed by 1 base and 5 bases, with 12 bases remaining between them. CDR1 SGHRS and CDR2 YFSETQ come from the germline V gene. CDR3 DNA: TGCGCCAGCAGCTTGTCGACAGACTTTTATGGCTACACCTTC. It translates to CASSLSTDFYGYTF. Full variable domain (outside the CDR3, taken from reference TRBV5-1 and TRBJ1-2): KAGVTQTPRYLIKTRGQQVTLSCSPISGHRSVSWYQQTPGQGLQFLFEYFSETQRNKGNFPGRFSGRQFSNSRSEMNVSTLELGDSALYLCASSLSTDFYGYTFGSGTRLTVV.

The chain has TRBV9 and TRBJ2-2, with a weak D call TRBD2 (6 bases). Germline CDR1 reads SGDLS; CDR2 reads YYNGEE. CDR3 length equals 15 residues. V was shortened by 3 bases and J by 6 bases, with 15 bases between the two germline ends. CDR3 sequence: CASSGMYGGAGELFF. The CDR3 region has the DNA TGTGCCAGCAGCGGAATGTATGGAGGGGCCGGGGAGCTGTTTTTT.

This rearrangement joins TRBV15 to TRBJ1-2, with a weak D call TRBD1 (6 bases). Deletions cut 3 bases from V and 8 bases from J, with 13 bases between. The length of the CDR3 is 13 residues. CDR1 and CDR2 from the germline V gene are LNHNV and YYDKDF (reference sequence). The CDR3 DNA reads as TGTGCCACCAGCAGTCTACAGGGAATAGGCTACACCTTC. This translates into CATSSLQGIGYTF.

V and J are TRBV6-1 and TRBJ2-4; D not resolved. Germline lookup yields CDR1 MNHNS and CDR2 SASEGT. This CDR3 is built from 12 residues. The ends were cut back, 1 base at V and 8 bases at J, with 6 bases in the middle. The CDR3 nucleotides read TGTGCCAGCAGTGAAGTAAACGACATTCAGTACTTC. Its protein is CASSEVNDIQYF.

A few counts support this clone. The CDR3 DNA follows: TGTGCCAGCAGTTCAGTGAACACCGGGGAGCTGTTTTTT. It yields the protein CASSSVNTGELFF. The V and J genes are TRBV6-5 and TRBJ2-2, with D unclear. The length of the CDR3 is 13 residues. The germline V and J ends were trimmed by 4 bases and 1 base, with 4 bases remaining between them. CDR1 and CDR2 (germline): MNHEY, SVGAGI.

The chain has TRBV5-1 and TRBJ2-2, with D possibly TRBD1 on 6 matching bases. Germline CDR1 SGHRS, CDR2 YFSETQ. V lost 3 bases and J lost 4, with 16 bases in between. The CDR3 has 16 amino acids. CDR3 region: CASSSHTGIGTGELFF. For the CDR3, the DNA is TGCGCCAGCAGCTCCCATACAGGGATAGGCACCGGGGAGCTGTTTTTT.

There are a few counts of this clone. DNA for the CDR3: TGTGCCAGCAGCGGGCAGGTTAGATCACCCCTCCACTTT. Its protein product is CASSGQVRSPLHF. V is TRBV5-6 and J is TRBJ1-6; no firm D call. Looked up from germline, CDR1 is SGHDT and CDR2 is YYEEEE. Trimming removed 4 bases at V and 10 bases at J, with 12 bases between. The CDR3 covers 13 residues.

The table lists this clone with a few counts. V and J are TRBV11-2 and TRBJ1-3; D gene ambiguous. Trimming pared 5 bases from V and 4 bases from J, leaving 15 bases between. The CDR3 loop spans 15 amino acids. CDR1 and CDR2 from the germline V gene are SGHAT and FQNNGV. In nucleotides, the CDR3 is TGTGCCAGCAGCCCCCGGGTCATCCGCGGAAACACCATATATTTT. As protein: CASSPRVIRGNTIYF.

The chain employs TRBV5-1 and TRBJ2-7; 7 positions match TRBD1. J was trimmed by 3 bases and V by 1 base; bases with no gene match: 4. Germline CDR1 is SGHRS and CDR2 is YFSETQ. This CDR3 is 14 amino acids long. The CDR3 loop reads CASSLQGVGYEQYV. CDR3 sequence (DNA): TGCGCCAGCAGCTTGCAGGGGGTAGGCTACGAGCAGTACGTC.

This clone has only one observation. The V gene is TRBV7-9, the J gene TRBJ1-3, with 7 bases aligning to TRBD1. The germline gives CDR1 SEHNR, CDR2 FQNEAQ (reference sequence). V was pared by 0 bases and J by 6 bases, with 11 bases of the junction left unmatched. The CDR3 contains 17 residues. The CDR3 loop is CASSLASNRGGKNTIYF. In nucleotides, the CDR3 is TGTGCCAGCAGCTTAGCGAGTAACAGGGGAGGCAAAAACACCATATATTTT.

The chain joins TRBV11-2 to TRBJ2-3, with D perhaps given as TRBD1 or TRBD2 (5 bases each). This CDR3 region has 15 residues. With 0 bases removed from V and 0 bases from J, the gap between germline ends came to 7 bases. Germline assignment: CDR1 SGHAT and CDR2 FQNNGV. DNA for the CDR3: TGTGCCAGCAGCTTAGATGGGGGAAGCACAGATACGCAGTATTTT. This encodes CASSLDGGSTDTQYF.

This CDR3 reads CASGTGGGDTQYF. Written as DNA, the CDR3 is TGTGCCAGTGGGACGGGAGGCGGAGATACGCAGTATTTT. This chain links TRBV7-9 with TRBJ2-3; 7 bases map to TRBD2. CDR1 is SEHNR, CDR2 FQNEAQ, per germline (reference sequence). Trimming at V came to 9 bases and at J to 5 bases, leaving 8 bases not matched to a gene. This CDR3 is 13 amino acids long.

This chain connects TRBV5-1 to TRBJ2-7; TRBD1 might be the D (7 bases). The CDR3 length is 14 residues. V lost 3 bases, J lost 5 bases, and 15 bases lay in between. From germline, CDR1 is SGHRS and CDR2 YFSETQ. The CDR3, as DNA: TGCGCCAGCAGCTCGGGGGCGACAGGGAACGAGCAGTACTTC. This translates into CASSSGATGNEQYF.

This clone appeared once. The chain recombines TRBV30 with TRBJ2-3; 9 nucleotides line up with TRBD1. The junction had 12 bases not matched to a gene; V was cut back by 0 bases and J by 5 bases. Germline V gene lookup returns CDR1 GTSNPN and CDR2 SVGIG (reference sequence). The CDR3 length is 17 residues. The CDR3 is CAWSVSGTGLVQDTQYF. CDR3 coding DNA: TGTGCCTGGAGTGTATCCGGGACAGGGTTGGTTCAAGATACGCAGTATTTT.

V gene TRBV30 combines with J gene TRBJ2-1; D unclear. Germline V gene lookup returns CDR1 GTSNPN and CDR2 SVGIG (reference sequence). Between the trimmed V and J ends, which lost 4 bases and 6 bases, there was a span of 13 bases. CDR3 length: 13 amino acids. The CDR3 loop is CAWTETSSNEQFF. For the CDR3, the DNA is TGTGCCTGGACGGAGACATCATCCAATGAGCAGTTCTTC.

This clone was observed a few times. This sequence joins TRBV6-1 and TRBJ1-5; the match to TRBD1 covers 8 bases. Germline V gene data show CDR1 as MNHNS and CDR2 as SASEGT. The junction had 4 bases not matched to a gene; V was cut back by 2 bases and J by 7 bases. The CDR3 is 14 amino acids. DNA for the CDR3: TGTGCCAGCAGTGAAAAGGACAGGGTCCAGCCCCAGCATTTT. As protein: CASSEKDRVQPQHF.

This rearrangement joins TRBV2 to TRBJ2-2, with a tentative D call TRBD2 (6 bases). V gave up 10 bases and J gave up 2 bases, with 14 bases separating them. Per the germline V gene, CDR1 is SNHLY and CDR2 is FYNNEI. The CDR3 is 14 residues long. CDR3: CAMTGGKNTGELFF. CDR3 coding DNA: TGTGCCATGACCGGGGGAAAAAACACCGGGGAGCTGTTTTTT.